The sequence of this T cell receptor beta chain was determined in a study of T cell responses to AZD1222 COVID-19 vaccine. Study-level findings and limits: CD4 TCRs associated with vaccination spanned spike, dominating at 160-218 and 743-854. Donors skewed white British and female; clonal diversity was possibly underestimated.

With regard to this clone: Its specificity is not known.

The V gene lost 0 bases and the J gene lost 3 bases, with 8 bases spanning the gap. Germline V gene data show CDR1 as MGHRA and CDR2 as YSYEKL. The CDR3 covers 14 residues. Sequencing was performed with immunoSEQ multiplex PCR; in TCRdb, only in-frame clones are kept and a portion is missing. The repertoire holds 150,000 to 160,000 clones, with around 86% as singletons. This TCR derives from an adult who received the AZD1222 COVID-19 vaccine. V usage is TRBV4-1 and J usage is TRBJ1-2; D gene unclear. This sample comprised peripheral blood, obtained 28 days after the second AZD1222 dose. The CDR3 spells CASSQDPGDYGYTF. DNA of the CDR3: TGCGCCAGCAGCCAAGATCCAGGTGACTATGGCTACACCTTC.